These 25 T cell receptor beta chains came from one sample sequenced in a study of control samples from healthy donors and cancer patients. Libraries were prepared by immunoSEQ multiplex PCR; TCRdb keeps only in-frame clonotypes and omits some of them. The repertoire holds roughly 120,000 clones, with around nine tenths as singletons. The sample taken for sequencing was blood. These receptors were taken from a man between 50 and 59 years old in good health.

In DNA, the CDR3 is TGTGCCAGCAGTGACACCGCAAACTATGGCTACACCTTC. Protein product: CASSDTANYGYTF. V usage is TRBV2 and J usage is TRBJ1-2; D gene uncertain. V was cut by 3 bases and J by 2 bases, with 7 bases left in between. This CDR3 has 13 residues. Germline V lookup: CDR1 SNHLY, CDR2 FYNNEI.

The chain uses TRBV6-5 and TRBJ1-4; no firm D call. Deletions cut 5 bases from V and 0 bases from J, with 7 bases between. Germline values: CDR1 MNHEY, CDR2 SVGAGI. This CDR3 spans 14 amino acids. This CDR3 reads CASSRVSTNEKLFF. The CDR3 DNA reads TGTGCCAGCAGTAGGGTCTCAACTAATGAAAAACTGTTTTTT.

This clone was seen more than once but under ten times. The chain couples TRBV5-6 to TRBJ2-7; D is undetermined. Trimming took off 0 bases at V and 0 bases at J, with 13 bases between the two ends. The CDR3 covers 16 residues. Per the germline V gene, CDR1 is SGHDT and CDR2 is YYEEEE. The DNA for the CDR3 is TGTGCCAGCAGCTTGGAGGGTAGGGTAACCTCCTACGAGCAGTACTTC. Encoded protein: CASSLEGRVTSYEQYF.

This CDR3 reads CASSSSPLAGNEQFF. CDR3 nucleotides: TGTGCCAGCAGCTCTTCCCCACTAGCGGGGAATGAGCAGTTCTTC. The rearrangement uses TRBV11-1 and TRBJ2-1; 10 bases map to TRBD2. Germline V gene data show CDR1 as SGHAT and CDR2 as FQDESV (reference sequence). The length of the CDR3 is 15 residues. J gave up 7 bases and V 4 bases, and 7 bases lay outside the gene matches.

This clone was counted between two and nine times. The CDR3 sequence: CASLRGLTRQETQYF. The CDR3 DNA follows: TGTGCCAGCTTGAGAGGACTGACCAGGCAAGAGACCCAGTACTTC. This chain uses TRBV6-4 with TRBJ2-5; perhaps TRBD2 as D (5 bases). The V gene lost 8 bases and the J gene lost 2 bases, with 18 bases spanning the gap. The length of the CDR3 is 15 residues. Germline V lookup: CDR1 MRHNA, CDR2 SNTAGT.

CDR3 sequence (DNA): TGTGCCAGCAGCCCCCGGGGGGAACTCCTCGAGCAGTACTTC. Protein: CASSPRGELLEQYF. This chain uses TRBV11-2 with TRBJ2-7, with 7 positions matching TRBD2. The germline CDR1 and CDR2 sequences are SGHAT and FQNNGV. Trimming took 5 bases from V and 6 from J; bases not matched to a gene: 10. The CDR3 runs 14 residues.

CDR3 loop: CASRPQGASYEQYF. The CDR3 DNA sequence: TGTGCCAGCAGGCCACAGGGGGCTAGCTACGAGCAGTACTTC. This chain uses TRBV6-5 with TRBJ2-7; 9 bases are shared with TRBD1. Germline CDR1 and CDR2: MNHEY and SVGAGI. V was pared by 6 bases and J by 3 bases, with 6 bases of the junction left unmatched. The CDR3 is 14 residues long.

The V call is TRBV5-1, the J call TRBJ2-5; 8 nucleotides align to TRBD2. J gave up 5 bases and V 4 bases, and 13 bases lay outside the gene matches. The CDR3 totals 16 residues. Germline V gene data show CDR1 as SGHRS and CDR2 as YFSETQ. This chain's CDR3 is CASSPTGMASGETQYF. The DNA for the CDR3 is TGCGCCAGCAGCCCCACAGGTATGGCTAGCGGGGAGACCCAGTACTTC.

This sequence joins TRBV9 and TRBJ1-5; a weak D match, TRBD1 (5 bases). Germline V lookup: CDR1 SGDLS, CDR2 YYNGEE. This CDR3 has 14 residues. V lost 3 bases and J lost 6, with 13 bases in between. The DNA for the CDR3 is TGTGCCAGCAGCGACCACGGGGGTGGTCAGCCCCAGCATTTT. The encoded protein is CASSDHGGGQPQHF.

The J gene is TRBJ2-3, the V gene TRBV18, with unresolved D. The CDR3 covers 15 residues. CDR1 and CDR2 (germline): KGHSH, LQKENI. Trimming removed 5 bases at V and 0 bases at J, with 12 bases between. CDR3 sequence reads: CASSEDTLSTDTQYF. For the CDR3, the DNA is TGTGCCAGCTCAGAGGATACCCTTAGCACAGATACGCAGTATTTT.

This clone was found once. The chain is built from TRBV6-5 and TRBJ1-1; 9 bases are a match to TRBD1. CDR1 is MNHEY and CDR2 is SVGAGI in the germline V gene. Trimming cost V 10 bases and J 0 bases; bases outside gene matches: 9. The CDR3 extends over 15 amino acids. The CDR3 DNA reads as TGTGCCATCCGACAGGGGGGGCAGGTGAACACTGAAGCTTTCTTT. This codes for CAIRQGGQVNTEAFF.

The V and J genes are TRBV27 and TRBJ1-1; TRBD1 might be the D (6 bases). V was shortened by 6 bases and J by 0 bases, with 11 bases between the two germline ends. There are 14 residues in the CDR3. Germline values: CDR1 MNHEY, CDR2 SMNVEV (reference sequence). The CDR3 nucleotides read TGTGCCAGCAGGAGGGGGACGCTGAACACTGAAGCTTTCTTT. Translated: CASRRGTLNTEAFF.

The chain joins TRBV6-5 to TRBJ1-3; D remains ambiguous. The V gene lost 6 bases and the J gene lost 1 base, with 13 bases spanning the gap. Per germline, CDR1 MNHEY and CDR2 SVGAGI. This CDR3 is built from 15 residues. CDR3 nucleotide sequence: TGTGCCAGCAGCATCCAGACCGGGTCTGGAAACACCATATATTTT. This sequence encodes CASSIQTGSGNTIYF.

V is TRBV5-1 and J is TRBJ2-1; 10 bases are shared with TRBD1. V shed 4 bases and J 4 bases; nucleotides not matched to a gene: 5. The CDR3 runs 15 residues. Germline-derived CDR1 and CDR2 are SGHRS and YFSETQ. CDR3 protein: CASSATGQGYNEQFF. DNA of the CDR3: TGCGCCAGCAGCGCGACGGGACAGGGGTACAATGAGCAGTTCTTC.

The gene calls are TRBV7-6 and TRBJ1-1; D is uncertain. Per the germline V gene, CDR1 is SGHVS and CDR2 is FNYEAQ. Trimming removed 5 bases at V and 1 base at J, with 14 bases between. The length of the CDR3 is 15 residues. The CDR3 reads CASSSDWIGNTEAFF. The CDR3 bases are TGTGCCAGCAGCAGTGACTGGATCGGGAACACTGAAGCTTTCTTT.

The rearrangement uses TRBV3-1 (or the pseudogene TRBV3-2) and TRBJ2-2, with 14 bases aligning to TRBD2. J gave up 7 bases and V 3 bases, and 4 bases lay outside the gene matches. Germline values: CDR1 LGHDT, CDR2 YNNKEL (reference sequence). CDR3 length equals 16 residues. The CDR3 sequence is CASSHRTSGGFGELFF. Here the CDR3 DNA reads TGTGCCAGCAGCCATAGGACTAGCGGGGGGTTCGGGGAGCTGTTTTTT.

The J gene is TRBJ1-2, the V gene TRBV6-5; tentative D call: TRBD1 (6 bases). Germline V CDR1 and CDR2: MNHEY, SVGAGI. This CDR3 contains 15 residues. V lost 2 bases to trimming and J lost 5 bases, with 15 bases between them. CDR3 bases: TGTGCCAGCAGTTACCGACAGGCAGATTTTTATGGCTACACCTTC. As protein: CASSYRQADFYGYTF.

This clone has just a few counts. The chain recombines TRBV19 with TRBJ1-6, with D uncertain. CDR1 is LNHDA, CDR2 SQIVND, per germline (reference sequence). The CDR3 covers 14 residues. V was trimmed by 7 bases and J by 4 bases, leaving 11 bases between them. The CDR3 loop is CASTQDSYNSPLHF. CDR3 bases: TGTGCCAGTACCCAAGACTCTTATAATTCACCCCTCCACTTT.

The chain employs TRBV7-9 and TRBJ2-7; D possibly corresponds to TRBD2 (6 bases). Trimming shortened V by 6 bases and J by 2 bases, and 11 bases separated the two germline ends. This CDR3 has 13 residues. The germline V gene encodes CDR1 SEHNR and CDR2 FQNEAQ (reference sequence). The CDR3 here is CASRTGGTYEQYF. Here the CDR3 DNA reads TGTGCCAGCAGAACCGGAGGGACCTACGAGCAGTACTTC.

This chain connects TRBV14 to TRBJ2-5; 9 bases are a match to TRBD1. Germline V gene sequence: CDR1 SGHDN, CDR2 FVKESK. The CDR3 contains 15 residues. V lost 5 bases and J lost 5; bases outside the gene matches: 9. The CDR3 DNA is TGTGCCAGCAGCTCTTGGACAGGGGTTAGGGAGACCCAGTACTTC. This sequence encodes CASSSWTGVRETQYF.

The chain employs TRBV28 and TRBJ2-5; D not certain. Trimming left V 3 bases short and J 3 bases short, with 2 bases between. The CDR3 has 11 residues. Per germline, CDR1 MDHEN and CDR2 SYDVKM. CDR3 bases: TGTGCCAGCAGTTTCGAAGAGACCCAGTACTTC. Protein: CASSFEETQYF.

The chain uses TRBV5-6 and TRBJ1-6; 10 positions match TRBD1. CDR1 is SGHDT, CDR2 YYEEEE, per germline. The CDR3 is made up of 15 amino acids. The V and J ends lost 3 bases and 7 bases, in that order; junction bases with no gene match: 4. CDR3 in amino acids: CASSWGQGRNSPLHF. The CDR3 coding sequence is TGTGCCAGCAGCTGGGGACAGGGGAGAAATTCACCCCTCCACTTT.

V and J are TRBV6-4 and TRBJ1-2; D remains ambiguous. The CDR3 loop spans 13 amino acids. The V gene's germline CDR1 is MRHNA and CDR2 SNTAGT. The V gene lost 5 bases and the J gene lost 4 bases, with 11 bases spanning the gap. CDR3 nucleotide sequence: TGTGCCAGCAGTAAGGACTTGGGCTATGGCTACACCTTC. Amino acid sequence: CASSKDLGYGYTF.

The chain joins TRBV11-2 to TRBJ2-3; 10 bases are shared with TRBD2. The CDR3 is 14 amino acids. Looked up from germline, CDR1 is SGHAT and CDR2 is FQNNGV. With V trimmed by 5 bases and J by 7 bases, 6 bases remained unmatched. In DNA form, the CDR3 reads TGTGCCAGCAGCAATCAGCGGGGGGGAAATACGCAGTATTTT. This translates into CASSNQRGGNTQYF.

CDR3 residues: CASSIYFVAGEAFF. CDR3 coding DNA: TGTGCCAGTAGTATTTATTTTGTCGCGGGTGAAGCTTTCTTT. The chain links TRBV19 to TRBJ1-1; D gene ambiguous. Trimming shortened V by 3 bases and J by 7 bases, and 15 bases separated the two germline ends. Germline V gene data show CDR1 as LNHDA and CDR2 as SQIVND (reference sequence). The CDR3 is 14 residues long.